This entry lists 29 T cell receptor beta chains sequenced from one sample in a study of blood T cell repertoires in COVID-19. Method: immunoSEQ multiplex PCR; TCRdb's copy keeps in-frame clones and lacks some. This table holds more than 65,000 clones, more than 65% found once. Material: peripheral blood. The receptors originated from a woman in her forties or fifties with acute or convalescent COVID-19.

The rearrangement uses TRBV3-1 (or the pseudogene TRBV3-2) and TRBJ1-4; D remains ambiguous. Trimming stripped 5 bases from V and 4 bases from J, with 5 bases between. In germline, CDR1 is LGHDT, CDR2 YNNKEL (reference sequence). This CDR3 is built from 12 residues. The CDR3, as DNA: TGTGCCAGCAGCTTCTATAATGAAAAACTGTTTTTT. Amino acid sequence: CASSFYNEKLFF.

This clone was seen only once. The chain employs TRBV7-2 and TRBJ1-6, with D unresolved. This CDR3 contains 15 residues. Trimming removed 0 bases at V and 11 bases at J, with 14 bases between. CDR1 and CDR2 from the germline V gene are SGHTA and FQGNSA. This CDR3 is CASSLATPLIAPLHF. The CDR3 DNA reads as TGTGCCAGCAGCTTAGCTACTCCTTTGATCGCACCCCTCCACTTT.

This clone was picked up one time. The rearrangement links TRBV25-1 to TRBJ1-5, with D possibly being TRBD1 (6 bases). Germline CDR1 reads MGHDK; CDR2 reads SYGVNS. CDR3 length: 14 residues. V lost 0 bases and J lost 4, with 7 bases in between. The CDR3, as DNA: TGTGCCAGCAGTGAATACGGGACAAATCAGCCCCAGCATTTT. As protein: CASSEYGTNQPQHF.

This clone was observed once. The chain joins TRBV5-1 to TRBJ2-1, with TRBD2 matching over 11 bases. The V segment lost 5 bases and the J segment 5 bases; nucleotides outside the gene matches: 6. This CDR3 has 15 amino acids. Germline CDR1 reads SGHRS; CDR2 reads YFSETQ. The CDR3 spells CASRAGTSGDNEQFF. CDR3 DNA: TGCGCCAGCAGGGCTGGGACTAGCGGAGACAATGAGCAGTTCTTC.

The V call is TRBV2, the J call TRBJ2-5; TRBD1 agrees at 9 bases. The CDR3 contains 15 residues. Trimming took 8 bases from V and 4 from J; bases not matched to a gene: 11. Germline CDR1 SNHLY, CDR2 FYNNEI. The CDR3 loop is CASEGGQGFRETQYF. CDR3 in DNA: TGTGCCAGCGAAGGGGGACAGGGTTTTCGAGAGACCCAGTACTTC.

The chain links TRBV5-5 to TRBJ1-1; 11 bases align to TRBD1. Germline values: CDR1 SGHKS, CDR2 YYEKEE (reference sequence). This CDR3 has 15 amino acids. Trimming cost V 4 bases and J 4 bases; bases outside gene matches: 6. The CDR3 here is CASSLEGQGGTEAFF. The CDR3 nucleotides read TGTGCCAGCAGCCTAGAGGGACAGGGGGGCACTGAAGCTTTCTTT.

The rearrangement links TRBV7-8 to TRBJ1-5, with TRBD1 as a possible D gene (6 bases). Germline CDR1 and CDR2: SGHVS and FQNEAQ. The CDR3 is 14 residues long. V gave up 4 bases and J gave up 6 bases, with 13 bases separating them. The CDR3 sequence is CASSSGGGGQPQHF. The CDR3 region has the DNA TGTGCCAGCAGCTCCGGAGGGGGGGGTCAGCCCCAGCATTTT.

The CDR3 spells CASSPTRGRANYGYTF. CDR3 coding DNA: TGTGCCAGCAGCCCGACGAGGGGGAGGGCTAACTATGGCTACACCTTC. This sequence joins TRBV7-9 and TRBJ1-2; D perhaps matches TRBD1 (6 bases). CDR3 length: 16 amino acids. The germline V and J ends were trimmed by 5 bases and 0 bases, with 16 bases remaining between them. Per the germline V gene, CDR1 is SEHNR and CDR2 is FQNEAQ (reference sequence). Together with reference TRBV7-9 and TRBJ1-2, the CDR3 gives the full variable domain: DTGVSQNPRHKITKRGQNVTFRCDPISEHNRLYWYRQTLGQGPEFLTYFQNEAQLEKSRLLSDRFSAERPKGSFSTLEIQRTEQGDSAMYLCASSPTRGRANYGYTFGSGTRLTVV.

This clone was found once. The V call is TRBV6-4, the J call TRBJ1-2; 9 bases are a match to TRBD1. The CDR3 is 14 residues long. V shed 2 bases, J shed 4 bases, and the junction held 2 bases outside the gene matches. CDR1 and CDR2 (germline): MRHNA, SNTAGT. The CDR3 reads CASSDGTGLYGYTF. The CDR3 region has the DNA TGTGCCAGCAGTGACGGGACAGGGCTCTATGGCTACACCTTC.

The chain recombines TRBV5-8 with TRBJ1-1; no reliable D call. The germline gives CDR1 SGHTS, CDR2 YDEGEE. V was shortened by 1 base and J by 5 bases, with 9 bases between the two germline ends. The CDR3 contains 13 residues. CDR3 sequence (DNA): TGTGCCAGCAGCTTGCCGGGAAGAACTGAAGCTTTCTTT. This codes for CASSLPGRTEAFF.

The chain is built from TRBV5-6 and TRBJ1-2; 9 bases align to TRBD1. The J segment lost 2 bases and the V segment lost 6 bases, leaving 8 bases of the junction unmatched. The CDR3 has 15 amino acids. The germline CDR1 and CDR2 sequences are SGHDT and YYEEEE. The CDR3 bases are TGTGCCAGCATTCTAACAGGGGGCGCGAACTATGGCTACACCTTC. Translation gives CASILTGGANYGYTF.

The chain couples TRBV7-2 to TRBJ2-1; perhaps TRBD1 as D (5 bases). This CDR3 has 15 residues. Germline-derived CDR1 and CDR2 are SGHTA and FQGNSA. The V end lost 1 base, the J end lost 2 bases, and 9 bases lay between the germline ends. In DNA, the CDR3 is TGTGCCAGCAGCTTAGAGGGGCGGACCTACAATGAGCAGTTCTTC. This sequence encodes CASSLEGRTYNEQFF.

V usage is TRBV11-2 and J usage is TRBJ2-3, with 13 bases matching TRBD2. Germline-derived CDR1 and CDR2 are SGHAT and FQNNGV. Unmatched junction bases numbered 2, after V lost 4 bases and J lost 1 base. This CDR3 region has 16 residues. The CDR3 bases are TGTGCCAGCAGCTCTGGACTAGCGGGAGGCACAGATACGCAGTATTTT. It translates to CASSSGLAGGTDTQYF.

The rearrangement uses TRBV2 and TRBJ2-7; 7 nucleotides line up with TRBD2. This CDR3 is built from 16 residues. Trimming removed 1 base from V and 7 bases from J; junction bases left unmatched: 13. Germline lookup yields CDR1 SNHLY and CDR2 FYNNEI. The CDR3 nucleotides are TGTGCCAGCAGTGAAGAAGGACTAGTCAAAGTGAGGGAGCAGTACTTC. Its translation: CASSEEGLVKVREQYF.

This clone occurred a few times. The chain couples TRBV19 to TRBJ2-7, with D perhaps matching TRBD1 (5 bases). This CDR3 contains 15 residues. V lost 9 bases, J lost 7 bases, and 25 bases lay in between. CDR1 is LNHDA and CDR2 is SQIVND in the germline V gene (reference sequence). CDR3 DNA: TGTGCCAGCACAAGCAATCGAGGTGGGGCCAGGGAGCAGTACTTC. It encodes CASTSNRGGAREQYF.

This chain uses TRBV30 with TRBJ1-2, with a tentative D call TRBD1 (6 bases). This CDR3 contains 14 residues. Trimming shortened V by 0 bases and J by 6 bases, and 14 bases separated the two germline ends. CDR1 is GTSNPN and CDR2 is SVGIG in the germline V gene (reference sequence). This chain's CDR3 is CAWSVRGGRDGYTF. CDR3 bases: TGTGCCTGGAGTGTACGCGGGGGGCGCGATGGCTACACCTTC.

The chain couples TRBV6-5 to TRBJ1-2; TRBD1 matches 7 bases. There are 12 residues in the CDR3. Germline loops: CDR1 MNHEY, CDR2 SVGAGI. V was pared by 7 bases and J by 4 bases, with 3 bases of the junction left unmatched. The CDR3 DNA reads as TGTGCCAGCAAGGACAGGCCCTATGGCTACACCTTC. This encodes CASKDRPYGYTF.

This chain connects TRBV4-1 to TRBJ1-2, with TRBD1 matching 10 bases. The length of the CDR3 is 15 residues. From germline, CDR1 is MGHRA and CDR2 YSYEKL. Trimming took 7 bases from V and 7 from J; bases not matched to a gene: 12. CDR3 residues: CASNDFRTGGRGYTF. DNA of the CDR3: TGCGCCAGCAACGATTTTCGGACAGGGGGTCGTGGCTACACCTTC.

The chain carries TRBV9 and TRBJ1-2, with D possibly matching TRBD1 (5 bases). The CDR3 runs to 13 residues. Between the trimmed V and J ends, which lost 3 bases and 7 bases, there was a span of 13 bases. The V gene's germline CDR1 is SGDLS and CDR2 YYNGEE. In nucleotides, the CDR3 is TGTGCCAGCAGCGAGCGTTGGGGGGGTGGCTACACCTTC. Translating gives CASSERWGGGYTF.

This clone occurred a few times. The rearrangement joins TRBV27 to TRBJ1-1; perhaps TRBD1 as D (5 bases). The CDR3 loop spans 15 amino acids. The V gene's germline CDR1 is MNHEY and CDR2 SMNVEV (reference sequence). Trimming removed 5 bases from V and 2 bases from J, with 15 bases in between. CDR3: CASSPIKQVNTEAFF. The CDR3, as DNA: TGTGCCAGCAGTCCGATTAAACAGGTTAACACTGAAGCTTTCTTT.

The chain has TRBV7-2 and TRBJ2-5; D unresolved. V lost 1 base, J lost 5 bases, and 11 bases lay in between. Germline V lookup: CDR1 SGHTA, CDR2 FQGNSA. This CDR3 is built from 14 residues. The CDR3 reads CASSLGLPPETQYF. CDR3 DNA sequence: TGTGCCAGCAGCTTAGGACTCCCCCCCGAGACCCAGTACTTC.

The V and J genes are TRBV19 and TRBJ1-1; no reliable D call. V lost 5 bases and J 1 base, leaving 14 bases between the germline ends. CDR1 and CDR2 from the germline V gene are LNHDA and SQIVND (reference sequence). The CDR3 runs 15 residues. The CDR3 bases are TGTGCCAGTAGTCAGCGCGGCCACGGGAACACTGAAGCTTTCTTT. Encoded protein: CASSQRGHGNTEAFF.

The genes are TRBV29-1 and TRBJ2-5; 9 bases are a match to TRBD1. Germline trimming cut 6 bases from V and 4 bases from J; bases unmatched to any gene: 3. The CDR3 sequence is 12 residues long. Per germline, CDR1 SQVTM and CDR2 ANQGSEA. The CDR3 protein is CSVTGGAETQYF. In nucleotides, the CDR3 is TGCAGCGTAACAGGGGGCGCAGAGACCCAGTACTTC.

The rearrangement joins TRBV5-6 to TRBJ1-5; TRBD1 might be the D (6 bases). Trimming shortened V by 2 bases and J by 1 base, and 13 bases separated the two germline ends. This CDR3 contains 16 residues. Germline V gene lookup returns CDR1 SGHDT and CDR2 YYEEEE. The CDR3 spells CASSFGGRVSNQPQHF. CDR3 in DNA: TGTGCCAGCAGCTTTGGGGGCCGGGTAAGCAATCAGCCCCAGCATTTT.

The V and J genes are TRBV30 and TRBJ2-7; 7 positions match TRBD2. The germline V gene encodes CDR1 GTSNPN and CDR2 SVGIG (reference sequence). The CDR3 is 14 residues long. The CDR3 DNA sequence: TGTGCACGTGGAGTAGTTGCGGGAGTGGGCGAGCAGTACTTC. It translates to CARGVVAGVGEQYF.

The chain carries TRBV5-8 and TRBJ2-7, with 7 bases that match TRBD2. CDR3 size: 14 residues. The V gene's germline CDR1 is SGHTS and CDR2 YDEGEE. V gave up 7 bases and J gave up 0 bases; unmatched junction bases: 7. DNA for the CDR3: TGTGCCAGCGGGATCGCTAGCGGCTCCTACGAGCAGTACTTC. Its translation is CASGIASGSYEQYF.

V and J are TRBV7-3 and TRBJ2-7; 7 bases line up with TRBD2. The length of the CDR3 is 14 residues. The germline CDR1 and CDR2 sequences are SGHTA and FQGTGA. After removal of 5 bases from V and 5 bases from J, the junction contained 9 bases not matched to a gene. In DNA, the CDR3 is TGTGCCAGCAGCCCACGGGGAGGGAGCGACGAGCAGTACTTC. This gives the protein CASSPRGGSDEQYF.

The gene calls are TRBV9 and TRBJ1-1; D is perhaps TRBD1 (6 bases). Germline CDR1 and CDR2: SGDLS and YYNGEE. The germline V and J ends were trimmed by 0 bases and 0 bases, with 15 bases remaining between them. The CDR3 loop spans 17 amino acids. CDR3 nucleotides: TGTGCCAGCAGCGTAGACCCTAGGGAGGGGGTGAACACTGAAGCTTTCTTT. Translation gives CASSVDPREGVNTEAFF.

The chain combines TRBV30 with TRBJ1-6; no reliable D call. Trimming removed 1 base at V and 10 bases at J, with 14 bases between. CDR1 GTSNPN and CDR2 SVGIG come from the germline V gene (reference sequence). This CDR3 has 14 amino acids. The CDR3 here is CAWSASSTRSPLHF. DNA of the CDR3: TGTGCCTGGAGTGCCTCCTCCACGAGATCACCCCTCCACTTT.